These 24 T cell receptor beta chains came from one sample sequenced in a study of post-analysis software for immune sequencing data. Tagging with unique molecular identifiers was a feature of the TCR beta cDNA libraries. TCRdb re-analysed the PCR reads in MiXCR, keeping a single row per CDR3 protein. The repertoire consists of about 160,000 distinct CDR3 sequences, with about 36% occurring once and the leading ten covering approximately 30%. The source material was blood, sampled after autologous hematopoietic stem cell transplantation. Receptor source: a girl between 10 and 17 years old with multiple sclerosis.

This clonotype was detected only once. V and J are TRBV7-2 and TRBJ1-2; 9 positions agree with TRBD1. Trimming removed 2 bases from V and 7 bases from J; junction bases left unmatched: 11. From germline, CDR1 is SGHTA and CDR2 FQGNSA. CDR3 size: 16 residues. The CDR3, as DNA: TGTGCCAGCAGCTTAATGGCCCCCGGGACAGGGCGTGGCTACACCTTC. It codes for CASSLMAPGTGRGYTF.

The chain has TRBV4-3 and TRBJ1-2; TRBD1 matches 9 bases. This CDR3 is 19 amino acids long. Trimming removed 3 bases from V and 5 bases from J; junction bases left unmatched: 19. Germline CDR1 is LGHNA and CDR2 is YSLEER. CDR3: CASSHAPGQGPMWRYGYTF. For the CDR3, the DNA is TGCGCCAGCAGCCACGCCCCGGGACAGGGTCCCATGTGGCGGTATGGCTACACCTTC.

This clonotype was detected a few times. The chain combines TRBV20-1 with TRBJ2-7, with a weak D call TRBD2 (5 bases). The J call is in doubt because the DNA end fits TRBJ2-5 better. The CDR3 consists of 12 residues. Germline V gene lookup returns CDR1 DFQATT and CDR2 SNEGSKA (reference sequence). CDR3 protein: CSAGVTRETQYF. The CDR3 DNA reads TGCAGTGCTGGGGTTACTAGAGAGACCCAGTACTTC.

The chain has TRBV5-1 and TRBJ2-5, with D tentatively TRBD2 (5 bases). V was pared by 1 base and J by 2 bases, with 9 bases between. The germline gives CDR1 SGHRS, CDR2 YFSETQ. CDR3 length: 14 amino acids. The CDR3 DNA follows: TGCGCCAGCAGCTTGCGGGGATTACAAGAGACCCAGTACTTC. Translation gives CASSLRGLQETQYF.

The rearrangement joins TRBV19 to TRBJ2-1; D possibly corresponds to TRBD2 (5 bases). In germline, CDR1 is LNHDA, CDR2 SQIVND (reference sequence). The CDR3 is made up of 15 amino acids. Trimming shortened V by 8 bases and J by 4 bases, and 18 bases separated the two germline ends. The CDR3 loop reads CASCPSNVGYNEQFF. The CDR3 DNA reads TGTGCCAGTTGCCCTAGCAATGTGGGGTACAATGAGCAGTTCTTC.

V gene TRBV20-1 combines with J gene TRBJ2-4, with TRBD1 matching over 10 bases. CDR3 length equals 15 residues. Germline assignment: CDR1 DFQATT and CDR2 SNEGSKA (reference sequence). V trimming: 3 bases; J trimming: 4 bases; junction bases outside the gene matches: 6. The CDR3 sequence: CSASSDRGDKNIQYF. CDR3 bases: TGCAGTGCTAGTTCGGACAGGGGGGATAAAAACATTCAGTACTTC.

The chain couples TRBV6-1 to TRBJ2-1; D is unclear. Germline V gene sequence: CDR1 MNHNS, CDR2 SASEGT. The CDR3 loop spans 12 amino acids. The V and J ends lost 3 bases and 4 bases respectively, with 4 bases between them. CDR3 bases: TGTGCCAGCAGTGAGCAGTACAATGAGCAGTTCTTC. Protein sequence: CASSEQYNEQFF.

This clonotype was picked up many times. This chain connects TRBV20-1 to TRBJ2-5; 7 nucleotides line up with TRBD2. The CDR3 contains 15 residues. Trimming cost V 1 base and J 3 bases; bases outside gene matches: 8. The V gene's germline CDR1 is DFQATT and CDR2 SNEGSKA (reference sequence). CDR3 protein: CSARGLAVIKETQYF. CDR3 in DNA: TGCAGTGCTAGAGGGCTAGCGGTTATCAAAGAGACCCAGTACTTC.

This clonotype occurred a few times. A much larger clone lies one base from this, so it may be a read error. This chain uses TRBV6-5 with TRBJ2-7; D might be TRBD2 (5 bases). V gave up 6 bases and J gave up 5 bases, with 11 bases separating them. Germline V gene data show CDR1 as MNHEY and CDR2 as SVGAGI. This CDR3 contains 12 residues. CDR3 protein: CASSVRGHEQYF. The CDR3 coding sequence is TGTGCCAGCAGCGTAAGAGGGCACGAGCAGTACTTC.

CDR3 sequence: CASSWGLGNEQFF. CDR3 DNA: TGTGCCAGCAGTTGGGGGCTAGGGAATGAGCAGTTCTTC. The chain joins TRBV5-4 to TRBJ2-1; possible D gene TRBD1, 6 bases. The V gene's germline CDR1 is SGHNT and CDR2 YYREEE (reference sequence). This CDR3 has 13 residues. Trimming shortened V by 5 bases and J by 7 bases, and 13 bases separated the two germline ends.

In its sample, this clonotype was seen a few times. The V gene is TRBV20-1, the J gene TRBJ2-1; TRBD2 aligns across 10 bases. Trimming removed 0 bases from V and 2 bases from J; junction bases left unmatched: 13. This CDR3 has 19 residues. Germline CDR1 and CDR2: DFQATT and SNEGSKA (reference sequence). The CDR3 region is CSARDVRSGRAAAYNEQFF. The DNA of the CDR3 is TGCAGTGCTAGAGATGTCCGGAGCGGGAGGGCCGCTGCCTACAATGAGCAGTTCTTC.

The V and J genes are TRBV12-3 or TRBV12-4 and TRBJ2-1, with unresolved D. V was clipped by 8 bases and J by 2 bases, with 7 bases between them. The CDR3 extends over 12 amino acids. CDR3 DNA sequence: TGTGCCAGCCGGAGAACCTACAATGAGCAGTTCTTC. Translating gives CASRRTYNEQFF.

This clonotype was picked up a small number of times. The V gene is TRBV6-5, the J gene TRBJ2-3, with 7 positions matching TRBD2. The CDR3 consists of 13 residues. After removal of 8 bases from V and 14 bases from J, the junction contained 16 bases not matched to a gene. CDR1 and CDR2 from the germline V gene are MNHEY and SVGAGI. CDR3 sequence reads: CASLRGVGGVRYF. CDR3 nucleotides: TGTGCCAGCTTGCGGGGAGTGGGAGGGGTCCGGTATTTT.

This clonotype was seen a handful of times. The CDR3 sequence is CATSRDWGGDTQYF. CDR3 sequence (DNA): TGTGCCACCAGCAGAGATTGGGGTGGAGATACGCAGTATTTT. The rearrangement uses TRBV15 and TRBJ2-3; D gene uncertain. Trimming shortened V by 0 bases and J by 5 bases, and 9 bases separated the two germline ends. Per germline, CDR1 LNHNV and CDR2 YYDKDF (reference sequence). The CDR3 has 14 amino acids.

This clonotype was detected only once. V is TRBV28 and J is TRBJ2-7, with 9 bases matching TRBD1. The tail of the sequence fits TRBJ2-5 better, so the J call may be wrong. The germline V gene encodes CDR1 MDHEN and CDR2 SYDVKM. CDR3 length equals 14 residues. The CDR3 region has the DNA TGTGCCAGCACGGAAGGGACAGGGAGGGAGACCCAGTACTTC. Protein product: CASTEGTGRETQYF.

V and J are TRBV7-9 and TRBJ2-7, with 10 bases fitting TRBD2. The DNA matches TRBJ2-5 better at its end, which makes the J call doubtful. Germline V gives CDR1 SEHNR, CDR2 FQNEAQ (reference sequence). CDR3 length: 17 residues. Here the CDR3 reads CASSFGLAGVARETQYF. The CDR3 nucleotides read TGTGCCAGCAGCTTTGGTCTAGCGGGAGTAGCCCGCGAGACCCAGTACTTC.

The chain is built from TRBV2 and TRBJ2-7; 9 bases line up with TRBD1. Trimming took 7 bases from V and 6 from J; bases not matched to a gene: 7. Germline CDR1 SNHLY, CDR2 FYNNEI. The CDR3 runs to 13 residues. This CDR3 reads CASIRTGVAEQYF. Here the CDR3 DNA reads TGTGCCAGCATCAGGACAGGGGTTGCCGAGCAGTACTTC.

A few counts support this clonotype. This may be a read error: a much more frequent sequence differs by one nucleotide. The V call is TRBV9, the J call TRBJ2-4; D is possibly TRBD2 (5 bases). CDR1 and CDR2 (germline): SGDLS, YYNGEE. This CDR3 contains 16 residues. V lost 4 bases and J 7 bases, leaving 21 bases between the germline ends. The CDR3 loop is CASSPSPKLGVNIQYF. The CDR3 DNA is TGTGCCAGCAGCCCCAGCCCAAAACTAGGCGTGAACATTCAGTACTTC.

This chain links TRBV18 with TRBJ2-1; the match to TRBD1 covers 10 bases. V lost 8 bases to trimming and J lost 6 bases; unmatched junction nucleotides: 10. From germline, CDR1 is KGHSH and CDR2 LQKENI. CDR3 length: 15 amino acids. The CDR3 sequence: CASHPFRTGGNEQFF. DNA of the CDR3: TGTGCCAGCCACCCTTTCAGGACAGGGGGCAATGAGCAGTTCTTC. The whole variable domain, remainder taken from reference TRBV18 and TRBJ2-1, is NAGVMQNPRHLVRRRGQEARLRCSPMKGHSHVYWYRQLPEEGLKFMVYLQKENIIDESGMPKERFSAEFPKEGPSILRIQQVVRGDSAAYFCASHPFRTGGNEQFFGPGTRLTVL.

The rearrangement uses TRBV7-9 and TRBJ2-5, with D perhaps matching TRBD1 (5 bases). Germline loops: CDR1 SEHNR, CDR2 FQNEAQ (reference sequence). This CDR3 is built from 17 residues. V shed 3 bases and J shed 3 bases, with 20 bases lying between them. Here the CDR3 reads CASSFKAPGVGEETQYF. In DNA form, the CDR3 reads TGTGCCAGCAGCTTCAAAGCACCCGGAGTAGGGGAAGAGACCCAGTACTTC.

The genes are TRBV10-3 and TRBJ2-3, with D tentatively TRBD1 or TRBD2 (5 bases each). Germline V CDR1 and CDR2: ENHRY, SYGVKD. V lost 2 bases and J 8 bases, leaving 8 bases between the germline ends. There are 12 residues in the CDR3. The CDR3 spells CAISEEGRTQYF. CDR3 DNA sequence: TGTGCCATCAGTGAGGAGGGGCGTACGCAGTATTTT.

The chain recombines TRBV20-1 with TRBJ1-5, with D possibly TRBD1 on 5 matching bases. From germline, CDR1 is DFQATT and CDR2 SNEGSKA (reference sequence). Between the trimmed V and J ends, which lost 3 bases and 5 bases, there was a span of 11 bases. CDR3 length: 13 residues. The CDR3 DNA reads TGCAGTGCTAGGTTAGGGGACGATCAGCCCCAGCATTTT. The encoded protein is CSARLGDDQPQHF.

The J gene is TRBJ2-3, the V gene TRBV5-1, with 8 bases lining up with TRBD2. CDR3 length equals 19 residues. Germline values: CDR1 SGHRS, CDR2 YFSETQ. With V trimmed by 1 base and J by 0 bases, 13 bases remained unmatched. CDR3: CASSLTPREGPDSTDTQYF. Written as DNA, the CDR3 is TGCGCCAGCAGCTTGACGCCCCGGGAGGGCCCGGATAGCACAGATACGCAGTATTTT.

This sequence joins TRBV5-1 and TRBJ2-1; TRBD2 agrees at 10 bases. The CDR3 is made up of 16 amino acids. The V gene's germline CDR1 is SGHRS and CDR2 YFSETQ. V dropped 4 bases and J dropped 4; count of bases not matched to a gene: 8. CDR3 coding DNA: TGCGCCAGCAGCCAATCGACTAGCGGGTGGTACAATGAGCAGTTCTTC. Translating gives CASSQSTSGWYNEQFF.